The source of this TCR beta chain is a study of shared clonotypes between healthy human individuals. Sequencing was performed with immunoSEQ multiplex PCR; in TCRdb, only in-frame clones are kept and a portion is missing. Found here are 2.3 million or so clones, over 90% of them singletons; the top ten hold about 0.37%. Between the trimmed V and J ends, which lost 4 bases and 5 bases, there was a span of 8 bases. Germline CDR1 reads SGHDN; CDR2 reads FVKESK. CDR3 length equals 12 residues. This clone was observed a few times. The genes are TRBV14 and TRBJ2-5; D is ambiguous. This TCR was recovered from a man between 18 and 35 years old in good health. Some clones in this sample may be carry-over from other donors' samples. The specimen sequenced was naive CD4+ T cells from PBMCs. This sample's subset: CD45RA+ positively selected. The CDR3 DNA reads TGTGCCAGCAGCCGCCCCTCCGAGACCCAGTACTTC. It is translated as CASSRPSETQYF. The full variable domain, with the rest looked up from reference TRBV14 and TRBJ2-5, is EAGVTQFPSHSVIEKGQTVTLRCDPISGHDNLYWYRRVMGKEIKFLLHFVKESKQDESGMPNNRFLAERTGGTYSTLKVQPAELEDSGVYFCASSRPSETQYFGPGTRLLVL.